Described below is a single TCR beta chain sequence and its context. The antigen remains undetermined. Sequencing used immunoSEQ multiplex PCR; TCRdb keeps in-frame clones, though not all of them. The sample has about 4,200 clones, 65% to 70% seen once. The data originate from a study of coeliac disease. The germline CDR1 and CDR2 sequences are SGHDT and YYEEEE. The CDR3 contains 14 residues. V was trimmed by 1 base and J by 1 base, leaving 8 bases between them. Regarding the study as a whole: Largely private TRB repertoires meant most sequences were sample-unique. Lower clonality than controls marked TRB and TRG repertoires from active celiac intraepithelial and lamina propria samples.

The source material was intraepithelial lymphocytes from the gut. This TCR derives from a woman younger than 30 with active celiac disease. The chain couples TRBV5-6 to TRBJ2-5; D perhaps matches TRBD2 (6 bases). The CDR3 DNA is TGTGCCAGCAGCTTGAGGGACTTCCAAGAGACCCAGTACTTC. It specifies CASSLRDFQETQYF.